Described below is a single TCR beta chain sequence and its context. Its antigen is currently unknown. This record comes from a study of CD8 T cells in Susac syndrome. Notes on the study in general: As the study acknowledged, the number of individuals who were part of its TCR sequencing and HLA analysis was relatively small.

The CDR3 is made up of 12 amino acids. V gave up 3 bases and J gave up 6 bases, with 11 bases separating them. Germline V gives CDR1 SQVTM, CDR2 ANQGSEA. Reverse transcription used roughly 0.45 to 1 ug RNA and random hexamers. TCRdb independently ran MiXCR on the immunoSEQ multiplex PCR reads; one entry per CDR3 protein. In the table there are about 200,000 distinct CDR3 sequences, roughly 94% of which are singletons. The receptor's source is a human donor in good health. The chain couples TRBV29-1 to TRBJ1-2, with a tentative D call TRBD1 (5 bases). The specimen was CD4+ T cells from PBMCs. In DNA form, the CDR3 reads TGCAGCGTTGATAAGGGGTCCAATGGCTACACCTTC. Its protein product is CSVDKGSNGYTF.